This T cell receptor (beta chain) was found in a study of T cells in Graves' hyperthyroidism and ophthalmopathy. Study at large: The authors collected peripheral blood at initial diagnosis, before any treatment.

Isolation of PBMCs was performed on 8.5 to 10 ml fresh peripheral blood. Study-wide results and caveats: Peripheral blood also featured most of the thyroid clonotypes expanded above 0.001.

This clonotype appeared many times. Its target is unknown. TCR beta CDR3 region amplification was performed from RNA transcripts. The HTBI set primed first-round TCR CDR3 RT-PCR. TCRdb used MiXCR to reprocess the multiplex PCR reads, holding one entry per CDR3 protein. This table holds hundreds of thousands of distinct CDR3 sequences, nearly 20% found once. The material sequenced was blood. The TCR sequence derives from a man in his forties with Graves' ophthalmopathy.

CDR3 residues: CASSLRAGDGYTF. CDR3 sequence (DNA): TGTGCCAGCAGCTTACGGGCAGGTGATGGCTACACCTTC. The chain links TRBV7-2 to TRBJ1-2; D gene ambiguous. Germline V gene data show CDR1 as SGHTA and CDR2 as FQGNSA. Trimming took 2 bases from V and 6 from J, leaving 10 bases between them. CDR3 length equals 13 residues.